Described below is a single TCR beta chain sequence and its context. The assay was immunoSEQ multiplex PCR, and TCRdb's table has in-frame clones only and misses some. The data hold some 140,000 clones, with over 85% observed a single time. This entry is derived from a study of control samples from healthy donors and cancer patients. The germline V gene has CDR1 SGHKS and CDR2 YYEKEE (reference sequence). The CDR3 extends over 15 amino acids. V shed 5 bases, J shed 0 bases, and the junction held 6 bases outside the gene matches. The sequencing input was blood. The chain uses TRBV5-5 and TRBJ2-7; 9 bases align to TRBD1. The TCR was taken from a man in his thirties or forties in good health. In nucleotides, the CDR3 is TGTGCCAGCAGTCCTAACAGGGGGCGCTCCTACGAGCAGTACTTC. Its translation is CASSPNRGRSYEQYF.